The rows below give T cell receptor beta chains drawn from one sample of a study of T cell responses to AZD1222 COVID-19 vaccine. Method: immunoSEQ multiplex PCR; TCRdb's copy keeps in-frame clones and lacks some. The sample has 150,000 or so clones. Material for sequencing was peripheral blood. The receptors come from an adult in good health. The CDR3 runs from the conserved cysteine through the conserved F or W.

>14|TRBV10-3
CATTARTLGEGYTF
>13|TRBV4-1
CASSPTGGGGYTF
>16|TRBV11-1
CASSSAKGTSGDEQFF
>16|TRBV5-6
CASSAKRTGDYEKLFF
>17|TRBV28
CASSFNIFGDSGNTIYF
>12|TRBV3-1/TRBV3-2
CASSLPRGAQYF
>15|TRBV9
CASNQGRVNTDTQYF
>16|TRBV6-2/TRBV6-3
CASSYSGRRRNTEAFF
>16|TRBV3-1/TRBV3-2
CASSPTRGSGANVLTF
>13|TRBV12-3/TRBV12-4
CATGTGEGTEAFF
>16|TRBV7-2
CASSLATGVRLSPLHF
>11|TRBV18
CASSRDTEAFF
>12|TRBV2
CASSGTGFGYTF
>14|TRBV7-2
CASSFTGINEKLFF
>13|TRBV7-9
CASSPNRVEGYTF
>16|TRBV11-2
CASSLGSGSPKNIQYF
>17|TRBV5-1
CASSLGGWTPAISGYTF
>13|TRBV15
CATSRDRGGEQYF
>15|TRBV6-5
CASRGRGVTGNTIYF
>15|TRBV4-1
CASSPTGTTTDTQYF
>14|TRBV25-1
CASGQGAGNQPQHF
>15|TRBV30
CAWESQGTQGQPQHF
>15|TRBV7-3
CASSFSGGYTGELFF
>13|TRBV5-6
CASSLGRVYGYTF
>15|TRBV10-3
CAISEPPGFHYEQYF
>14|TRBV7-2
CASSFGPTGNEQFF
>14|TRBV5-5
CASSLGLVSYEQYF
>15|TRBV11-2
CASSLAEQPNTEAFF
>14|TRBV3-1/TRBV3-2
CASSPPRSRNTIYF
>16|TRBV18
CASSPVFGPMNTEAFF
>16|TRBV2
CASSDFDRVSTDTQYF
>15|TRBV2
CASRRTEYQQETQYF
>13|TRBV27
CASSYILTGEQYF
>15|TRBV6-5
CASSYDRPNTGELFF
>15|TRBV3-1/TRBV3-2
CASSQGVRGGGKLFF
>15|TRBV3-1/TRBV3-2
CASSQERQGGETQYF
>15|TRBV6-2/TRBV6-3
CASSGGGGSNQPQHF
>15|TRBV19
CASTDRAGGPDTQYF
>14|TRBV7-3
CASSFGQDTNEAFF
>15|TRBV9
CASSPDVGLDNEQFF
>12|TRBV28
CASSLSPAGYTF
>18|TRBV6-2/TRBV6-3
CASSYGHQGAAANEKLFF
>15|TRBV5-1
CASSNRTGTGNTIYF
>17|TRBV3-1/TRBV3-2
CASSHGLVTERNEKLFF
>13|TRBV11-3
CASSSAGTGEQYF
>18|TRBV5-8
CASSRDRVGISYNSPLHF
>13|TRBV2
CASSEAGMWPQHF